Below, one T cell receptor (beta chain) is given with its context. The antigen this receptor binds is unknown. The record has no base qualities; no much larger clone is one base away. The CDR3, cysteine through phenylalanine, is 13 amino acids long. The only DNA kept is the CDR3, 39 bases in frame from the first base. V is pared back by 7 bases and J by 4 bases, with 14 bases lying between the germline termini. The germline V gene yields SGHTA for CDR1 and FQGNSA for CDR2. This specimen belongs to a study of control samples from healthy donors and cancer patients (dated by TCRdb to the early 2020s). The library was built by means of the immunoSEQ multiplex PCR assay. Here the immuneACCESS table is served through TCRdb, limited to in-frame sequences with V and J called. Missing clones are a known gap in these copies; in checked studies unresolved V genes cover under half, and the rest lacks a known reason. The sample table contains 170,000 or so clones; only one count was recorded for nearly 90% of them. The top ten hold about 1.4% of the sample.

This TCR derives from a woman in her 50s in good health. Sequenced input: blood. The rearrangement joined TRBV7-2 to TRBJ2-7; a tentative D call is TRBD1 (6 bases match). CDR3 reads: CASTRGREYEQYF. The nucleotide sequence is given as TGTGCCAGCACAAGGGGGAGAGAGTACGAGCAGTACTTC.